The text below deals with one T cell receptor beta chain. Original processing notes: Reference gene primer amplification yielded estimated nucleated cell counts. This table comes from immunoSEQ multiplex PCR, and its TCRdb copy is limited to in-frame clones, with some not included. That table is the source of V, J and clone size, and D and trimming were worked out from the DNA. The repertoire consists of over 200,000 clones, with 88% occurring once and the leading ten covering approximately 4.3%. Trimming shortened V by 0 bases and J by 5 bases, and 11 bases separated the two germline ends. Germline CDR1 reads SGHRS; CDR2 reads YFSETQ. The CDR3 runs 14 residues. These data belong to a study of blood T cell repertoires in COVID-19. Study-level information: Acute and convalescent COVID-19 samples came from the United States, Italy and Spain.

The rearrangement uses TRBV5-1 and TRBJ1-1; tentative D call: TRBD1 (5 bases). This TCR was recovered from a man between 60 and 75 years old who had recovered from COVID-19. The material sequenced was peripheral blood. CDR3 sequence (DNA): TGCGCCAGCAGCTTGGGCGGGGACCTAACTGAAGCTTTCTTT. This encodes CASSLGGDLTEAFF.